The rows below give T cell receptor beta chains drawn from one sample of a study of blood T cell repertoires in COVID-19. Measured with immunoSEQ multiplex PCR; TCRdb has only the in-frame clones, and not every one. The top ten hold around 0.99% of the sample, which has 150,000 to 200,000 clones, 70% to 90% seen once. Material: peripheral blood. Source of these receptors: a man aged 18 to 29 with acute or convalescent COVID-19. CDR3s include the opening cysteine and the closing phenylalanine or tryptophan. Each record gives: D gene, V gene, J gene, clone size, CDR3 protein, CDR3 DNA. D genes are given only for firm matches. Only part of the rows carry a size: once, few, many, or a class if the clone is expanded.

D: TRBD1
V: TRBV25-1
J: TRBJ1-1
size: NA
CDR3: CASSETGMNTEAFF
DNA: TGTGCCAGCAGTGAGACAGGGATGAACACTGAAGCTTTCTTT

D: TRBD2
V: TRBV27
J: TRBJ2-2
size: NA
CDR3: CASTKGLAGGRTNTGELFF
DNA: TGTGCCAGCACCAAAGGACTAGCGGGGGGACGCACGAACACCGGGGAGCTGTTTTTT

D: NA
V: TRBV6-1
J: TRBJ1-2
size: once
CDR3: CASSEGNPGDYGYTF
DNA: TGTGCCAGCAGTGAAGGGAACCCAGGGGACTATGGCTACACCTTC

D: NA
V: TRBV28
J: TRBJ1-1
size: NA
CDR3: CASSPISGWDTEAFF
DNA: TGTGCCAGCAGCCCCATTTCGGGGTGGGACACTGAAGCTTTCTTT

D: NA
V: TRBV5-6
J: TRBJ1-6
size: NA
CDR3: CASSFYGQDNSPLHF
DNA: TGTGCCAGCAGCTTCTATGGACAAGATAATTCACCCCTCCACTTT

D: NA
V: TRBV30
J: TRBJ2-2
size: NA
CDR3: CAWIWPGLTGELFF
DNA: TGTGCCTGGATTTGGCCGGGGTTGACCGGGGAGCTGTTTTTT

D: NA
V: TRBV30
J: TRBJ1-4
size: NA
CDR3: CAWSVLRQATNEKLFF
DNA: TGTGCCTGGAGTGTACTTCGACAGGCAACTAATGAAAAACTGTTTTTT

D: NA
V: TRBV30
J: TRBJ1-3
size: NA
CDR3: CAWSVGSGNTIYF
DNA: TGTGCCTGGAGTGTCGGCTCTGGAAACACCATATATTTT

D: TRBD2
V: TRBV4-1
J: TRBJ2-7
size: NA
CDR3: CASSPLGTSSSYEQYF
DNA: TGCGCCAGCAGCCCCCTCGGGACTAGCAGCTCCTACGAGCAGTACTTC

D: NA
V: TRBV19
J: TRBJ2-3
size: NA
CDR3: CASSPPRGRGTDTQYF
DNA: TGTGCCAGTAGTCCACCCAGGGGCAGGGGCACAGATACGCAGTATTTT

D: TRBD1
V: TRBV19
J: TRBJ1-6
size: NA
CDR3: CASRTGGDNSPLHF
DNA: TGTGCCAGTAGGACAGGGGGAGATAATTCACCCCTCCACTTT

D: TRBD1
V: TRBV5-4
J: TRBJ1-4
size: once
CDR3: CASSVRLGGQGLAEKLFF
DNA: TGTGCCAGCAGCGTCCGTCTGGGGGGACAGGGTTTGGCTGAAAAACTGTTTTTT

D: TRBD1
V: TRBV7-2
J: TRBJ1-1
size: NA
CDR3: CASSPGQSMNTEAFF
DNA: TGTGCCAGCAGCCCGGGACAGAGCATGAACACTGAAGCTTTCTTT

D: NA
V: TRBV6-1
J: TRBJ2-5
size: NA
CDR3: CASSDGRGSLETQYF
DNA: TGTGCCAGCAGTGACGGCAGGGGCAGTTTAGAGACCCAGTACTTC

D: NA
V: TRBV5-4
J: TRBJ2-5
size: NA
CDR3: CASSLTGSTETQYF
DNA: TGTGCCAGCAGCTTAACAGGGAGTACAGAGACCCAGTACTTC

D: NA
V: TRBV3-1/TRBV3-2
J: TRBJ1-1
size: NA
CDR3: CASSRSDSYTEAFF
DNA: TGTGCCAGCAGCCGATCGGACAGTTACACTGAAGCTTTCTTT

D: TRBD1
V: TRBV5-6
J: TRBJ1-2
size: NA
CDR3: CASSMRQGAGGYTF
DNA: TGTGCCAGCAGCATGCGACAGGGGGCTGGGGGCTACACCTTC

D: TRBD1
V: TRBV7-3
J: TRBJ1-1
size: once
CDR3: CASSVTGGRAEAFF
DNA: TGTGCCAGCAGCGTCACAGGGGGCAGGGCTGAAGCTTTCTTT

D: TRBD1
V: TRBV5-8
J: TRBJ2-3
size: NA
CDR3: CASSAPGTGGGTDTQYF
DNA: TGTGCCAGCAGCGCGCCCGGGACAGGGGGAGGCACAGATACGCAGTATTTT

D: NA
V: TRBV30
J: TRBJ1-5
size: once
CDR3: CTWSAGFNQPQHF
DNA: TGTACCTGGAGTGCAGGGTTCAATCAGCCCCAGCATTTT

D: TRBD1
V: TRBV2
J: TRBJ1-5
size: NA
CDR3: CAGRGQGPDQPQHF
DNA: TGTGCCGGGAGGGGACAGGGACCGGATCAGCCCCAGCATTTT

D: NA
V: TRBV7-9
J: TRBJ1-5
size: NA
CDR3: CASSLELGPQHF
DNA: TGTGCCAGCAGCTTAGAGTTGGGCCCCCAGCATTTT

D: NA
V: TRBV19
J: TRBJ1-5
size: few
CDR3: CASSIDRGDNQPQHF
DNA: TGTGCCAGTAGTATAGACAGGGGCGACAATCAGCCCCAGCATTTT

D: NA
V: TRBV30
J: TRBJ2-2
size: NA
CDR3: CAWSKVIFGGELFF
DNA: TGTGCCTGGAGTAAGGTTATATTCGGGGGGGAGCTGTTTTTT

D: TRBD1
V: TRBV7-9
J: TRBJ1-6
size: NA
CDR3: CASSLTTGLSNSPLHF
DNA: TGTGCCAGCAGCTTAACGACAGGGCTTTCGAATTCACCCCTCCACTTT

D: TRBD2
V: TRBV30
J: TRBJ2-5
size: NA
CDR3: CAWSEGLGRETQYF
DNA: TGTGCCTGGAGCGAGGGACTAGGTCGGGAGACCCAGTACTTC

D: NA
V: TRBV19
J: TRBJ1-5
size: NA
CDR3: CASSPRGRDSNQPQHF
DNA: TGTGCCAGTAGTCCTCGAGGAAGAGATAGCAATCAGCCCCAGCATTTT

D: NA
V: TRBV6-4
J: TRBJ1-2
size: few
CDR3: CATRDHRDYGYTF
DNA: TGTGCCACCAGAGACCACAGGGACTATGGCTACACCTTC

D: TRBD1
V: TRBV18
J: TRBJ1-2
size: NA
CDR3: CASSPRGDRGKDGYTF
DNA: TGTGCCAGCTCACCACGGGGGGACAGGGGTAAGGATGGCTACACCTTC

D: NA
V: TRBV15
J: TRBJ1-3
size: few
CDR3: CATSRAGRVSGNTIYF
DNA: TGTGCCACCAGCAGAGCTGGGAGGGTCTCTGGAAACACCATATATTTT

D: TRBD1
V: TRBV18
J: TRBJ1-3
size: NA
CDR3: CASSPTLDRVGNTIYF
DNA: TGTGCCAGCTCACCAACCTTAGACAGGGTTGGAAACACCATATATTTT

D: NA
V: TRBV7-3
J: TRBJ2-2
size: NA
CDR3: CASSLMDSANTGELFF
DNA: TGTGCCAGCAGCTTAATGGACAGCGCGAACACCGGGGAGCTGTTTTTT

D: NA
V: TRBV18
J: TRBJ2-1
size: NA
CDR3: CASSLAGENEQFF
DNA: TGTGCCAGCTCACTTGCAGGGGAGAATGAGCAGTTCTTC

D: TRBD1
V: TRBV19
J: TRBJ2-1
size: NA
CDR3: CASSIQGARNEQFF
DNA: TGTGCCAGTAGTATTCAGGGGGCACGTAATGAGCAGTTCTTC

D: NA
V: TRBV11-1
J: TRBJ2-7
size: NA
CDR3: CASSLPESYEQYF
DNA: TGTGCCAGCAGCTTACCGGAGTCCTACGAGCAGTACTTC

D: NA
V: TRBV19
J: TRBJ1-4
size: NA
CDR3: CASTSEQNEKLFF
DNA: TGTGCCAGTACCTCAGAACAAAATGAAAAACTGTTTTTT

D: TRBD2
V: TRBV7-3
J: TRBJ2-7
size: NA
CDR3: CASSSTNPRTSGGEGEQYF
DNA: TGTGCCAGCAGCTCGACCAACCCGAGGACTAGCGGGGGGGAGGGCGAGCAGTACTTC

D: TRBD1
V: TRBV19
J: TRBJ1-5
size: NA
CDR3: CASSIGGRGGWNQPQHF
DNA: TGTGCCAGTAGTATCGGAGGGCGAGGGGGCTGGAATCAGCCCCAGCATTTT

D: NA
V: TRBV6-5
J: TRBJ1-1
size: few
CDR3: CASRQLRDKNTEAFF
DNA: TGTGCCAGCAGACAACTCCGGGACAAGAACACTGAAGCTTTCTTT

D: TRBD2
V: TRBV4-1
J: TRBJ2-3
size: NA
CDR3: CASSRIPGLAGGLTGTDTQYF
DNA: TGCGCCAGCAGCCGAATCCCGGGACTAGCGGGGGGGCTCACGGGCACAGATACGCAGTATTTT

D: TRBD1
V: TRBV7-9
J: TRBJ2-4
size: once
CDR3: CASSPHPTGHDIQYF
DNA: TGTGCCAGCAGCCCCCACCCGACAGGGCATGACATTCAGTACTTC

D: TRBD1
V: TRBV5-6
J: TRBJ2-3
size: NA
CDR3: CASSLTGGTQYF
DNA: TGTGCCAGCAGCTTGACAGGGGGGACGCAGTATTTT